This entry lists 24 T cell receptor beta chains sequenced from one sample in a study of T cells after yellow fever vaccination. Using its own MiXCR run on the 5' RACE reads, TCRdb lists one record per CDR3 protein. The sample yields about 150,000 distinct CDR3 sequences, about 6.2% seen once. Sequenced here: CD4+ T cells sorted from PBMCs, sampled 10 days after the yellow fever booster vaccination. These receptors were obtained from a man in his thirties or forties who received the YFV17D yellow fever vaccine.

This sequence joins TRBV5-4 and TRBJ2-2; no clear D. CDR3 size: 16 residues. V gave up 4 bases and J gave up 2 bases, with 15 bases separating them. Germline V gives CDR1 SGHNT, CDR2 YYREEE (reference sequence). The DNA for the CDR3 is TGTGCCAGCAGCCCAGCCAACGACTTTAACACCGGGGAGCTGTTTTTT. Amino acid sequence: CASSPANDFNTGELFF. The complete variable domain, with remaining parts taken from reference TRBV5-4 and TRBJ2-2, reads ETGVTQSPTHLIKTRGQQVTLRCSSQSGHNTVSWYQQALGQGPQFIFQYYREEENGRGNFPPRFSGLQFPNYSSELNVNALELDDSALYLCASSPANDFNTGELFFGEGSRLTVL.

There are many counts of this clonotype. The V call is TRBV7-2, the J call TRBJ2-7; D not resolved. Per germline, CDR1 SGHTA and CDR2 FQGNSA. V shed 5 bases and J shed 3 bases, with 17 bases lying between them. CDR3 size: 15 residues. CDR3 in DNA: TGTGCCAGCAGCCCCGACTTCCTTCCCCTCTACGAGCAGTACTTC. This codes for CASSPDFLPLYEQYF.

This clonotype occurred many times. This chain uses TRBV20-1 with TRBJ2-3, with a possible D match to TRBD2 (6 bases). V was shortened by 6 bases and J by 2 bases, with 18 bases between the two germline ends. From germline, CDR1 is DFQATT and CDR2 SNEGSKA (reference sequence). The CDR3 contains 15 residues. The DNA of the CDR3 is TGCAGTGCCACCGATTACCGGACTATCACAGATACGCAGTATTTT. Its protein is CSATDYRTITDTQYF.

This clonotype was recorded at least ten times. The rearrangement joins TRBV25-1 to TRBJ1-1, with TRBD1 as a possible D gene (5 bases). Germline values: CDR1 MGHDK, CDR2 SYGVNS. V lost 4 bases and J lost 4, with 22 bases in between. This CDR3 is built from 17 residues. The CDR3 nucleotides are TGTGCCAGCAGTGGGGTCAGCGTGGGTGCAGGGCCCACTGAAGCTTTCTTT. Protein product: CASSGVSVGAGPTEAFF.

This clonotype showed up just once. The CDR3 is CAFCWDRWGRQKYQETQYF. For the CDR3, the DNA is TGTGCCTTCTGTTGGGACCGCTGGGGCAGGCAGAAGTACCAAGAGACCCAGTACTTC. The V and J genes are TRBV12-3 or TRBV12-4 and TRBJ2-5; D is possibly TRBD1 or TRBD2 (5 bases each). The CDR3 is made up of 19 amino acids. The V end lost 11 bases, the J end lost 0 bases, and 31 bases lay between the germline ends.

This clonotype was seen ten or more times. The chain is built from TRBV29-1 and TRBJ2-7; D is possibly TRBD2 (6 bases). In germline, CDR1 is SQVTM, CDR2 ANQGSEA. V shed 6 bases and J shed 3 bases, with 21 bases lying between them. This CDR3 has 15 amino acids. As DNA, the CDR3 is TGCAGCGTGGGCCGTCGGGAGAATCGGGGCTACGAGCAGTACTTC. Translation gives CSVGRRENRGYEQYF.

This clonotype was counted at least ten times. The junction departs from the called germline gene at one end, perhaps through a read error. The rearrangement links TRBV7-2 to TRBJ2-1; D is ambiguous. The CDR3 consists of 13 residues. CDR1 is SGHTA and CDR2 is FQGNSA in the germline V gene. Here the CDR3 reads CASSPDSDNEQFF. The CDR3 nucleotides read TGTGCCAGCAGCCCCGACTCCGACAATGAGCAGTTCTTC.

CDR3 sequence (DNA): TGCAGTGCTAGAGATAGGAGGGCCGGAGAGACCCAGTACTTC. As protein: CSARDRRAGETQYF. The chain carries TRBV20-1 and TRBJ2-5, with a possible D match to TRBD2 (6 bases). The CDR3 has 14 amino acids. Germline V gene sequence: CDR1 DFQATT, CDR2 SNEGSKA (reference sequence). Trimming left V 0 bases short and J 4 bases short, with 12 bases between.

This chain links TRBV20-1 with TRBJ2-3; the D call may be TRBD1 or TRBD2 (5 bases each). This CDR3 spans 16 amino acids. Germline V gives CDR1 DFQATT, CDR2 SNEGSKA (reference sequence). V dropped 0 bases and J dropped 0 bases, with 13 bases sitting between them. The DNA for the CDR3 is TGCAGTGCTAGAGATTCGAGGGGAGCCAGCACAGATACGCAGTATTTT. Translation gives CSARDSRGASTDTQYF.

This clonotype was counted ten times or more. The chain carries TRBV20-1 and TRBJ2-7; TRBD2 agrees at 9 bases. This CDR3 has 16 residues. Germline CDR1 reads DFQATT; CDR2 reads SNEGSKA (reference sequence). Trimming removed 0 bases from V and 4 bases from J; junction bases left unmatched: 10. CDR3: CSARDLLAGPLYEQYF. The CDR3 region has the DNA TGCAGTGCTAGAGACCTACTAGCGGGCCCCCTTTACGAGCAGTACTTC.

This clonotype was recorded at least ten times. J is TRBJ1-6 and V is TRBV20-1; D remains unclear. V lost 6 bases and J 10 bases, leaving 16 bases between the germline ends. The V gene's germline CDR1 is DFQATT and CDR2 SNEGSKA (reference sequence). This CDR3 is built from 13 residues. CDR3 protein: CSARRGVESPLHF. Here the CDR3 DNA reads TGCAGTGCCCGCCGCGGGGTGGAGTCACCCCTCCACTTT.

This clonotype was detected many times. The rearrangement links TRBV9 to TRBJ2-7; the D gene is possibly TRBD2 (7 bases). CDR1 SGDLS and CDR2 YYNGEE come from the germline V gene. Trimming shortened V by 2 bases and J by 2 bases, and 14 bases separated the two germline ends. This CDR3 has 15 residues. The CDR3: CASSVGGQATYEQYF. The CDR3 coding sequence is TGTGCCAGCAGCGTGGGGGGGCAGGCGACCTACGAGCAGTACTTC.

This clonotype showed up many times. J is TRBJ1-6 and V is TRBV20-1; D gene ambiguous. Trimming stripped 6 bases from V and 10 bases from J, with 19 bases between. The CDR3 contains 14 residues. CDR1 and CDR2 from the germline V gene are DFQATT and SNEGSKA (reference sequence). CDR3 region: CSAGVVGRESPLHF. In DNA form, the CDR3 reads TGCAGTGCGGGCGTCGTGGGCCGAGAATCACCCCTCCACTTT.

This clonotype occurred many times. This sequence joins TRBV9 and TRBJ2-3; 10 bases match TRBD2. J gave up 2 bases and V 2 bases, and 5 bases lay outside the gene matches. This CDR3 has 16 residues. Germline lookup yields CDR1 SGDLS and CDR2 YYNGEE. The CDR3 region is CASSVRTSGATDTQYF. The CDR3 bases are TGTGCCAGCAGCGTTCGGACTAGCGGAGCCACAGATACGCAGTATTTT. Complete variable domain (other parts from reference TRBV9 and TRBJ2-3): DSGVTQTPKHLITATGQRVTLRCSPRSGDLSVYWYQQSLDQGLQFLIQYYNGEERAKGNILERFSAQQFPDLHSELNLSSLELGDSALYFCASSVRTSGATDTQYFGPGTRLTVL.

In regard to this clonotype: One base away lies a much larger clone, so this may be a sequencing read error. The chain links TRBV12-3 or TRBV12-4 to TRBJ2-1, with D tentatively TRBD1 or TRBD2 (5 bases each). V shed 6 bases and J shed 14 bases, with 14 bases lying between them. CDR3 size: 11 residues. CDR3 DNA: TGTGCCAGCAGCTACCGGGGCAGTAAGTTCTTC. Translated: CASSYRGSKFF.

This clonotype occurred many times. The V and J genes are TRBV29-1 and TRBJ2-7, with TRBD1 matching 12 bases. V trimming: 4 bases; J trimming: 6 bases; junction bases outside the gene matches: 7. There are 14 residues in the CDR3. Germline assignment: CDR1 SQVTM and CDR2 ANQGSEA. The CDR3 coding sequence is TGCAGCGTTGGAGGGGGACAGGGGGCTTCCGAGCAGTACTTC. Translated: CSVGGGQGASEQYF.

At least ten counts were recorded for this clonotype. V gene TRBV5-1 combines with J gene TRBJ1-1; 7 positions match TRBD1. Germline loops: CDR1 SGHRS, CDR2 YFSETQ. V shed 1 base, J shed 6 bases, and the junction held 3 bases outside the gene matches. This CDR3 is 13 amino acids long. The CDR3 DNA reads as TGCGCCAGCAGCTTGACAGGGGCTCCTGAAGCTTTCTTT. Amino acids: CASSLTGAPEAFF.

At least ten counts were recorded for this clonotype. The J gene is TRBJ2-1, the V gene TRBV9, with 8 bases that match TRBD1. Germline V gives CDR1 SGDLS, CDR2 YYNGEE. V was pared by 4 bases and J by 3 bases, with 6 bases of the junction left unmatched. The CDR3 consists of 15 residues. Here the CDR3 DNA reads TGTGCCAGCAGCAAGGGACAGGATATCTACAATGAGCAGTTCTTC. Translating it yields CASSKGQDIYNEQFF.

This clonotype has a count of ten or more. This chain uses TRBV28 with TRBJ2-2; 8 positions match TRBD1. J was trimmed by 5 bases and V by 4 bases; bases with no gene match: 6. Germline lookup yields CDR1 MDHEN and CDR2 SYDVKM. The CDR3 runs 15 residues. The CDR3: CASSSGGTLTGELFF. As DNA, the CDR3 is TGTGCCAGCAGTTCAGGGGGCACACTGACCGGGGAGCTGTTTTTT. Full variable domain (rest looked up from reference TRBV28 and TRBJ2-2): DVKVTQSSRYLVKRTGEKVFLECVQDMDHENMFWYRQDPGLGLRLIYFSYDVKMKEKGDIPEGYSVSREKKERFSLILESASTNQTSMYLCASSSGGTLTGELFFGEGSRLTVL.

This clonotype was recorded many times. The chain employs TRBV5-1 and TRBJ2-1; 11 bases align to TRBD2. Trimming removed 4 bases from V and 15 bases from J; junction bases left unmatched: 9. The germline CDR1 and CDR2 sequences are SGHRS and YFSETQ. The CDR3 runs 13 residues. The CDR3 protein is CASSGTSGSGRFF. CDR3 in DNA: TGCGCCAGCAGCGGTACTAGCGGGAGTGGGAGGTTCTTC. The complete variable domain, with remaining parts taken from reference TRBV5-1 and TRBJ2-1, reads KAGVTQTPRYLIKTRGQQVTLSCSPISGHRSVSWYQQTPGQGLQFLFEYFSETQRNKGNFPGRFSGRQFSNSRSEMNVSTLELGDSALYLCASSGTSGSGRFFGPGTRLTVL.

This clonotype has a handful of counts. The chain joins TRBV20-1 to TRBJ2-1, with 8 positions matching TRBD2. The CDR3 runs to 15 residues. V dropped 6 bases and J dropped 9; count of bases not matched to a gene: 16. CDR1 and CDR2 (germline): DFQATT, SNEGSKA (reference sequence). The CDR3 DNA reads as TGCAGTGCCCCAGGGCAGAACGGGAGGGTTTCTGAGCAGTTCTTC. Translating it yields CSAPGQNGRVSEQFF.

This clonotype was recorded many times. The V and J genes are TRBV20-1 and TRBJ2-1, with no clear D. Between the trimmed V and J ends, which lost 5 bases and 0 bases, there was a span of 11 bases. CDR3 length: 14 amino acids. Germline V gene lookup returns CDR1 DFQATT and CDR2 SNEGSKA (reference sequence). Here the CDR3 reads CSALNPPSYNEQFF. The CDR3 bases are TGCAGTGCTCTCAACCCCCCCTCCTACAATGAGCAGTTCTTC.

In its sample, this clonotype was seen many times. This chain uses TRBV29-1 with TRBJ2-7, with TRBD2 identical over 7 bases. In germline, CDR1 is SQVTM, CDR2 ANQGSEA. The CDR3 has 14 amino acids. Trimming at V came to 4 bases and at J to 3 bases, leaving 9 bases not matched to a gene. CDR3 sequence reads: CSVGPSGGSYEQYF. In nucleotides, the CDR3 is TGCAGCGTTGGACCTTCCGGCGGGAGCTACGAGCAGTACTTC.

The table lists this clonotype with a few counts. V gene TRBV7-2 combines with J gene TRBJ2-7; 9 bases fit TRBD2. Germline V CDR1 and CDR2: SGHTA, FQGNSA. Germline trimming cut 4 bases from V and 2 bases from J; bases unmatched to any gene: 6. The CDR3 is 15 amino acids. Here the CDR3 reads CASSYSGSGAYEQYF. The CDR3 DNA follows: TGTGCCAGCAGCTATAGCGGGAGCGGGGCCTACGAGCAGTACTTC.